The subject of this entry is one T cell receptor (beta chain). Here immunoSEQ multiplex PCR was the method, and the copy in TCRdb shows in-frame clones only, minus some. The sample has just under 80,000 clones, 88% seen once; the top ten hold around 40%. Germline CDR1 reads DFQATT; CDR2 reads SNEGSKA (reference sequence). The CDR3 contains 11 residues. Trimming removed 0 bases from V and 4 bases from J, with 4 bases in between. The sample is drawn from a study of blood T cell repertoires in COVID-19. Across the study: Samples taken during acute and convalescent COVID-19 were collected in the United States, Italy and Spain.

The origin of this receptor is a human donor in a cohort sampled during active COVID-19. The chain combines TRBV20-1 with TRBJ2-7; D remains ambiguous. The sample taken for sequencing was peripheral blood. The DNA of the CDR3 is TGCAGTGCTAGAGATATATACGAGCAGTACTTC. The encoded protein is CSARDIYEQYF.